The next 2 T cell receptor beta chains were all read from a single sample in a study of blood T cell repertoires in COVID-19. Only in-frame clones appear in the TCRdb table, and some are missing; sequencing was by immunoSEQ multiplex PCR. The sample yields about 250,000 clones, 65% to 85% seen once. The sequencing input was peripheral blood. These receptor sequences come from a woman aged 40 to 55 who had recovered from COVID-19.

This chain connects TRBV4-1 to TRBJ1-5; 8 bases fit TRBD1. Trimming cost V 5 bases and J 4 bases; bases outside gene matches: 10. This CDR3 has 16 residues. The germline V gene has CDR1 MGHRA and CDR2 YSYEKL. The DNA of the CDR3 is TGCGCCAGCAGCTTTCCCGACAGGGGTGGAAATCAGCCCCAGCATTTT. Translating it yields CASSFPDRGGNQPQHF.

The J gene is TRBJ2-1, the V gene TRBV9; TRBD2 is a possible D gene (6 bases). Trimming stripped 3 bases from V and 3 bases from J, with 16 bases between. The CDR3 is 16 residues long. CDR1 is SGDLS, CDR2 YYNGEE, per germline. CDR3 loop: CASSAGSSSSYNEQFF. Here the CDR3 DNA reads TGTGCCAGCAGCGCCGGGAGTTCCTCCAGCTACAATGAGCAGTTCTTC. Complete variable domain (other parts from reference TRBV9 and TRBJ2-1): DSGVTQTPKHLITATGQRVTLRCSPRSGDLSVYWYQQSLDQGLQFLIQYYNGEERAKGNILERFSAQQFPDLHSELNLSSLELGDSALYFCASSAGSSSSYNEQFFGPGTRLTVL.